These 20 T cell receptor beta chains were all obtained from the same sample, sequenced in a study of vaccination and CD4 T cells after COVID-19. Antigens of these TCRs are unknown. Sequenced with the Oncomine TCR Beta short-read assay was DNA taken from cultured CD4+ T cells. One entry per CDR3 protein, called by TCRdb with MiXCR from the PCR reads. The sample includes a few thousand distinct CDR3 sequences, roughly two fifths seen only once; the top ten take roughly 28%. Stated treatment: roughly 10-day PBMC culture with coronavirus spike peptide pools or control peptides (ViraFEST assay). Gathering of the CD4+ T cells, from the unexposed donor, took place before the COVID-19 pandemic (2011-2018). Sequences were obtained from CD4+ T cells from blood, cultured in vitro. The receptors here all came from a human donor in good health.

This clonotype occurred a few times. This sequence joins TRBV7-2 and TRBJ2-7; D remains ambiguous. The V gene's germline CDR1 is SGHTA and CDR2 FQGNSA. The CDR3 is 13 amino acids. V lost 1 base and J 2 bases, leaving 6 bases between the germline ends. The CDR3 region has the DNA TGTGCCAGCAGCTTAGGATCGGCCTACGAGCAGTACTTC. Protein product: CASSLGSAYEQYF.

CDR3 residues: CASRTGLVLNEQFF. CDR3 DNA: TGTGCCAGCCGAACTGGACTAGTCCTCAATGAGCAGTTCTTC. The gene calls are TRBV2 and TRBJ2-1, with 7 bases that match TRBD2. The trim removed 8 bases at V and 6 bases at J, leaving 10 bases unmatched. From germline, CDR1 is SNHLY and CDR2 FYNNEI. This CDR3 is built from 14 residues. Using reference TRBV2 and TRBJ2-1 for the parts outside the CDR3, the full variable domain is EPEVTQTPSHQVTQMGQEVILRCVPISNHLYFYWYRQILGQKVEFLVSFYNNEISEKSEIFDDQFSVERPDGSNFTLKIRSTKLEDSAMYFCASRTGLVLNEQFFGPGTRLTVL.

This sequence joins TRBV30 and TRBJ1-3; weak D call: TRBD1 (6 bases). CDR3 length: 15 amino acids. Germline V lookup: CDR1 GTSNPN, CDR2 SVGIG (reference sequence). V gave up 2 bases and J gave up 0 bases, with 11 bases separating them. CDR3 in amino acids: CAWSNGGSSGNTIYF. In nucleotides, the CDR3 is TGTGCCTGGAGTAACGGGGGCAGCTCTGGAAACACCATATATTTT.

The gene calls are TRBV4-1 and TRBJ1-2; D may be TRBD1 (5 bases). This CDR3 spans 15 amino acids. The germline V and J ends were trimmed by 4 bases and 4 bases, with 16 bases remaining between them. Per the germline V gene, CDR1 is MGHRA and CDR2 is YSYEKL. CDR3: CASSRGTGTSYGYTF. DNA of the CDR3: TGCGCCAGCAGCCGAGGGACGGGGACGAGCTATGGCTACACCTTC.

The chain couples TRBV28 to TRBJ1-5; D is unresolved. The CDR3 is made up of 15 amino acids. The germline V and J ends were trimmed by 3 bases and 3 bases, with 12 bases remaining between them. Germline values: CDR1 MDHEN, CDR2 SYDVKM. The chain's CDR3 is CASSFWEDANQPQHF. The CDR3 coding sequence is TGTGCCAGCAGTTTTTGGGAGGATGCCAATCAGCCCCAGCATTTT.

V usage is TRBV20-1 and J usage is TRBJ2-2, with 9 bases matching TRBD2. The germline gives CDR1 DFQATT, CDR2 SNEGSKA (reference sequence). This CDR3 is 16 amino acids long. With V trimmed by 3 bases and J by 3 bases, 8 bases remained unmatched. The CDR3 is CSASIAGVEDTGELFF. DNA of the CDR3: TGCAGTGCTAGTATAGCGGGAGTAGAGGACACCGGGGAGCTGTTTTTT.

The gene calls are TRBV19 and TRBJ2-3, with 8 bases aligning to TRBD1. The junction had 8 bases not matched to a gene; V was cut back by 6 bases and J by 3 bases. The CDR3 sequence is 15 residues long. Per germline, CDR1 LNHDA and CDR2 SQIVND (reference sequence). CDR3: CASRLNRGSTDTQYF. For the CDR3, the DNA is TGTGCCAGTAGGCTGAACAGGGGGAGTACAGATACGCAGTATTTT.

V is TRBV28 and J is TRBJ1-5; a weak D match, TRBD1 (5 bases). V gave up 4 bases and J gave up 1 base, with 8 bases separating them. The CDR3 totals 14 residues. Germline V gives CDR1 MDHEN, CDR2 SYDVKM. The CDR3 coding sequence is TGTGCCAGCAGTTCTCCAGGGAGCAATCAGCCCCAGCATTTT. Translation gives CASSSPGSNQPQHF.

This rearrangement joins TRBV7-9 to TRBJ1-5; D perhaps matches TRBD1 (6 bases). The germline V gene has CDR1 SEHNR and CDR2 FQNEAQ (reference sequence). The CDR3 length is 17 residues. The ends were cut back, 1 base at V and 6 bases at J, with 19 bases in the middle. The DNA of the CDR3 is TGTGCCAGCAGCTTAGGTACTCGGGAGGGGGGCGGTCAGCCCCAGCATTTT. Its translation is CASSLGTREGGGQPQHF.

The chain carries TRBV27 and TRBJ1-5; D unresolved. The ends were cut back, 5 bases at V and 4 bases at J, with 12 bases in the middle. The CDR3 extends over 14 amino acids. Germline V gives CDR1 MNHEY, CDR2 SMNVEV (reference sequence). The CDR3 DNA is TGTGCCAGCAGTCGTTCCCGGGGTAATCAGCCCCAGCATTTT. Protein: CASSRSRGNQPQHF.

A few counts support this clonotype. This chain uses TRBV28 with TRBJ1-1; no clear D. CDR3 size: 10 residues. V lost 4 bases and J lost 8, with 5 bases in between. Germline CDR1 is MDHEN and CDR2 is SYDVKM. CDR3 sequence (DNA): TGTGCCAGCAGTTCGTGGGAAGCTTTCTTT. Its translation: CASSSWEAFF.

In its sample, this clonotype ranks as medium-sized (0.01 to 0.1%). The chain uses TRBV19 and TRBJ1-5, with a possible D match to TRBD1 (5 bases). CDR1 is LNHDA and CDR2 is SQIVND in the germline V gene (reference sequence). Trimming pared 4 bases from V and 5 bases from J, leaving 12 bases between. The CDR3 contains 14 residues. In DNA, the CDR3 is TGTGCCAGTAGTACCAGGGATGGGGATCAGCCCCAGCATTTT. Translating gives CASSTRDGDQPQHF.

This chain uses TRBV7-9 with TRBJ2-2; perhaps D is TRBD1 or TRBD2 (5 bases each). Per the germline V gene, CDR1 is SEHNR and CDR2 is FQNEAQ (reference sequence). The V and J ends lost 5 bases and 7 bases respectively, with 11 bases between them. The CDR3 is made up of 13 amino acids. Here the CDR3 reads CASSPAGGGELFF. CDR3 sequence (DNA): TGTGCCAGCAGCCCCGCTGGGGGCGGGGAGCTGTTTTTT.

The DNA for the CDR3 is TGTGCCAGCAGTTTAATCGGGGTAAAGAACACTGAAGCTTTCTTT. This translates into CASSLIGVKNTEAFF. This chain joins TRBV27 and TRBJ1-1; D gene unclear. V was cut by 2 bases and J by 1 base, with 11 bases left in between. The germline CDR1 and CDR2 sequences are MNHEY and SMNVEV (reference sequence). This CDR3 is 15 amino acids long.

This rearrangement joins TRBV30 to TRBJ1-2; 7 nucleotides agree with TRBD1. In germline, CDR1 is GTSNPN, CDR2 SVGIG (reference sequence). There are 14 residues in the CDR3. V lost 0 bases and J lost 5; bases outside the gene matches: 6. CDR3 sequence (DNA): TGTGCCTGGAGTGTACAGGGGAAAGGTTATGGCTACACCTTC. It is translated as CAWSVQGKGYGYTF.

The sample holds a few counts of this clonotype. The chain couples TRBV20-1 to TRBJ2-1, with unresolved D. The V gene's germline CDR1 is DFQATT and CDR2 SNEGSKA (reference sequence). Deletions cut 3 bases from V and 6 bases from J, with 9 bases between. The length of the CDR3 is 12 residues. In DNA form, the CDR3 reads TGCAGTGCTAGCGGATTCGTCAATGAGCAGTTCTTC. Translation gives CSASGFVNEQFF.

V and J are TRBV7-9 and TRBJ1-1; no reliable D call. CDR1 and CDR2 from the germline V gene are SEHNR and FQNEAQ (reference sequence). V dropped 3 bases and J dropped 7 bases, with 12 bases sitting between them. The CDR3 is 13 amino acids. The CDR3 region is CASSLSFSNEAFF. The DNA for the CDR3 is TGTGCCAGCAGCTTGTCATTCTCCAATGAAGCTTTCTTT. Full variable domain (rest looked up from reference TRBV7-9 and TRBJ1-1): DTGVSQNPRHKITKRGQNVTFRCDPISEHNRLYWYRQTLGQGPEFLTYFQNEAQLEKSRLLSDRFSAERPKGSFSTLEIQRTEQGDSAMYLCASSLSFSNEAFFGQGTRLTVV.

This clonotype was counted only a few times. The CDR3 coding sequence is TGTGCCAGCAGTTCAATCAATTCACCCCTCCACTTT. This encodes CASSSINSPLHF. V usage is TRBV6-2 or TRBV6-3 and J usage is TRBJ1-6; D gene uncertain. The CDR3 totals 12 residues. V lost 4 bases and J lost 7, with 5 bases in between. Germline V CDR1 and CDR2: MNHEY, SVGEGT.

The chain is built from TRBV20-1 and TRBJ2-3; 9 nucleotides match TRBD2. V dropped 3 bases and J dropped 2; count of bases not matched to a gene: 9. The CDR3 length is 16 residues. CDR1 is DFQATT and CDR2 is SNEGSKA in the germline V gene (reference sequence). Here the CDR3 DNA reads TGCAGTGCTAGTTTCGGAGCGGGAGGCTACACAGATACGCAGTATTTT. It specifies CSASFGAGGYTDTQYF.

The rearrangement joins TRBV18 to TRBJ2-2; TRBD1 matches at 10 bases. Germline V lookup: CDR1 KGHSH, CDR2 LQKENI. The trim removed 3 bases at V and 6 bases at J, leaving 7 bases unmatched. The CDR3 length is 16 residues. The CDR3 here is CASSPTTGTGAGELFF. As DNA, the CDR3 is TGTGCCAGCTCACCTACCACCGGGACAGGGGCCGGGGAGCTGTTTTTT. Looking up the rest from reference TRBV18 and TRBJ2-2 gives the full variable domain: NAGVMQNPRHLVRRRGQEARLRCSPMKGHSHVYWYRQLPEEGLKFMVYLQKENIIDESGMPKERFSAEFPKEGPSILRIQQVVRGDSAAYFCASSPTTGTGAGELFFGEGSRLTVL.